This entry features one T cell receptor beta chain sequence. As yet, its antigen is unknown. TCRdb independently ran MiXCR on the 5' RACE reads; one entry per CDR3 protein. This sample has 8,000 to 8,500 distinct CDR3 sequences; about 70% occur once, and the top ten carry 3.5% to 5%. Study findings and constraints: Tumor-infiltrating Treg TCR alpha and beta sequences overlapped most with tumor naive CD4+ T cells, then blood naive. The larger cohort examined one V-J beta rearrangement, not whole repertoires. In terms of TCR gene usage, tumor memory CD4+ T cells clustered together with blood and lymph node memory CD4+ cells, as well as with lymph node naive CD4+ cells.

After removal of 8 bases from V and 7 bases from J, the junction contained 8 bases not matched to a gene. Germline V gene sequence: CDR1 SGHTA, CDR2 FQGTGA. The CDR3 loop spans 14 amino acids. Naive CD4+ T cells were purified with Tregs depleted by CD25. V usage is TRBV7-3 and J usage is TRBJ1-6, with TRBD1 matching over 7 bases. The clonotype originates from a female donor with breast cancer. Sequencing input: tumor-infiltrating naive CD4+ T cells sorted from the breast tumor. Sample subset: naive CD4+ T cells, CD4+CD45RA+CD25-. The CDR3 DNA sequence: TGTGCCAGCGGCCAGGGACAGCAAAATTCACCCCTCCACTTT. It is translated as CASGQGQQNSPLHF.